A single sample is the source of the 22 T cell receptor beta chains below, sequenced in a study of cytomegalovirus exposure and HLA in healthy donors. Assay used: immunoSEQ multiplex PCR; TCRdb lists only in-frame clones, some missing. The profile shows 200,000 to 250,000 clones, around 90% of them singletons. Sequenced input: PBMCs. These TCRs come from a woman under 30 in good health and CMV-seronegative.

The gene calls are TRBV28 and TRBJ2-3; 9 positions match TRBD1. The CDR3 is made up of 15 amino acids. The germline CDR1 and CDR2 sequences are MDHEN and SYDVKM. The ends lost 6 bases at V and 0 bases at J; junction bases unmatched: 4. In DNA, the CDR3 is TGTGCCAGCAGGGGGACAGGGTCTAGCACAGATACGCAGTATTTT. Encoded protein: CASRGTGSSTDTQYF.

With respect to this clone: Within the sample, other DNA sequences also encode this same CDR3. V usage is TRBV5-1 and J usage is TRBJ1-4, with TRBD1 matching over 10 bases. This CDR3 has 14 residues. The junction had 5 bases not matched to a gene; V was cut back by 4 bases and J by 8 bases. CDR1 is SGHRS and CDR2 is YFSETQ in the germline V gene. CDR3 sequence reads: CASSLGQGGEKLFF. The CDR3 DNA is TGCGCCAGCAGCCTAGGACAGGGGGGCGAAAAACTGTTTTTT.

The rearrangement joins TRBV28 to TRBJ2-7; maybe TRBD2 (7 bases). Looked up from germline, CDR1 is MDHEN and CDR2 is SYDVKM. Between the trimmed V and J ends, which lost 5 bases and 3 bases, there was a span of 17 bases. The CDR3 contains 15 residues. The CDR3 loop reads CASSGGGLTIYEQYF. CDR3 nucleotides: TGTGCCAGCAGTGGCGGGGGCCTTACTATCTACGAGCAGTACTTC.

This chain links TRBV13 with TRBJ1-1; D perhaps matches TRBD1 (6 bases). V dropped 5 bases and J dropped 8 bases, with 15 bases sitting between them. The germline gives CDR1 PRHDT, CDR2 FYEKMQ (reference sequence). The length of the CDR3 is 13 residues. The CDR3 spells CASSEGQDIEAFF. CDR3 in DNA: TGTGCCAGCAGCGAGGGACAAGATATAGAAGCTTTCTTT.

CDR3 sequence: CASSLTGGRTGELFF. The CDR3 coding sequence is TGTGCCAGCAGCTTGACAGGGGGCAGGACCGGGGAGCTGTTTTTT. The rearrangement uses TRBV11-2 and TRBJ2-2, with 10 bases aligning to TRBD1. Germline assignment: CDR1 SGHAT and CDR2 FQNNGV. J gave up 5 bases and V 3 bases, and 3 bases lay outside the gene matches. CDR3 length: 15 amino acids. The full variable domain, rest sourced from reference TRBV11-2 and TRBJ2-2, is EAGVAQSPRYKIIEKRQSVAFWCNPISGHATLYWYQQILGQGPKLLIQFQNNGVVDDSQLPKDRFSAERLKGVDSTLKIQPAKLEDSAVYLCASSLTGGRTGELFFGEGSRLTVL.

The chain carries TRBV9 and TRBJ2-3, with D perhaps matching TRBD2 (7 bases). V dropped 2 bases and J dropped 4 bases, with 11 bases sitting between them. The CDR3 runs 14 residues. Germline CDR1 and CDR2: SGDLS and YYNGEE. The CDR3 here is CASSVSGGADTQYF. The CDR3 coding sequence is TGTGCCAGCAGCGTTTCGGGGGGCGCAGATACGCAGTATTTT. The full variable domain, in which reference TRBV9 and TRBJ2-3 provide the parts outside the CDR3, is DSGVTQTPKHLITATGQRVTLRCSPRSGDLSVYWYQQSLDQGLQFLIQYYNGEERAKGNILERFSAQQFPDLHSELNLSSLELGDSALYFCASSVSGGADTQYFGPGTRLTVL.

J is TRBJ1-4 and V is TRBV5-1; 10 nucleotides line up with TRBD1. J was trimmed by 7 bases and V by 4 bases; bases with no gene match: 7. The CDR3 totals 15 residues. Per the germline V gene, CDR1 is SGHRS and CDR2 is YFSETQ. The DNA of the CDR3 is TGCGCCAGCAGCCAAGGACAGGGGGGGGGTGAAAAACTGTTTTTT. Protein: CASSQGQGGGEKLFF.

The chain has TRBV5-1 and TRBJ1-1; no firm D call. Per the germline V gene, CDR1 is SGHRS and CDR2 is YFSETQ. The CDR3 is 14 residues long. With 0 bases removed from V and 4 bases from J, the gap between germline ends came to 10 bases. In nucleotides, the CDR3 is TGCGCCAGCAGCTTGGCAGGAGGCTTCACTGAAGCTTTCTTT. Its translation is CASSLAGGFTEAFF.

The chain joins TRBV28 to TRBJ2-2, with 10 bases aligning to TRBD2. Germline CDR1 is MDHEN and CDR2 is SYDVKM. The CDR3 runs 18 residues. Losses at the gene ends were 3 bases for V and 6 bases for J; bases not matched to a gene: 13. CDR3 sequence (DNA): TGTGCCAGCAGTTTTGTCCGGGCTAGCGGGAGAATGGCCGGGGAGCTGTTTTTT. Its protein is CASSFVRASGRMAGELFF.

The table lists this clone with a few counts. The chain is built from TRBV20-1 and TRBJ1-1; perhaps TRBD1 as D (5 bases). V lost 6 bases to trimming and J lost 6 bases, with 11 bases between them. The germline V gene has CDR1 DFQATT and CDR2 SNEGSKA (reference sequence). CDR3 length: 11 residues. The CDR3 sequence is CSAQTDAEAFF. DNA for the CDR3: TGCAGTGCACAGACAGATGCTGAAGCTTTCTTT.

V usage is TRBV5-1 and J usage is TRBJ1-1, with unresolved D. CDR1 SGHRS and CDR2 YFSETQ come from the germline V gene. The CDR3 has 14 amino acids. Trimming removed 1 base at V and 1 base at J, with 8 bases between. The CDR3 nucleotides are TGCGCCAGCAGCTTGCAGGCGGGGAACACTGAAGCTTTCTTT. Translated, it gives CASSLQAGNTEAFF. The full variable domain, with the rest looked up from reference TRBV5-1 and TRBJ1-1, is KAGVTQTPRYLIKTRGQQVTLSCSPISGHRSVSWYQQTPGQGLQFLFEYFSETQRNKGNFPGRFSGRQFSNSRSEMNVSTLELGDSALYLCASSLQAGNTEAFFGQGTRLTVV.

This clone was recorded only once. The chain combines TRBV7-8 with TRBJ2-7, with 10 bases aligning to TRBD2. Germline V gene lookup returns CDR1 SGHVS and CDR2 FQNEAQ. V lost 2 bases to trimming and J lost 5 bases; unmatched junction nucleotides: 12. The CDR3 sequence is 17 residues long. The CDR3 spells CASSLQHRASGSNEQYF. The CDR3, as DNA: TGTGCCAGCAGCTTACAGCATAGGGCTAGCGGGAGTAACGAGCAGTACTTC. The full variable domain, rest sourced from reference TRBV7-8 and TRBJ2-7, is GAGVSQSPRYKVAKRGQDVALRCDPISGHVSLFWYQQALGQGPEFLTYFQNEAQLDKSGLPSDRFFAERPEGSVSTLKIQRTQQEDSAVYLCASSLQHRASGSNEQYFGPGTRLTVT.

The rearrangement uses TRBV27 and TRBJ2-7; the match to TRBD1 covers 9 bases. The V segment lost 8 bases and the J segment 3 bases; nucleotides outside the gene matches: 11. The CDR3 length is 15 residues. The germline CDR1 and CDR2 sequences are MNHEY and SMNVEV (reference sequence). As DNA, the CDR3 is TGTGCCAGCGGGAGAACGGGACAGGGCTTCTACGAGCAGTACTTC. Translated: CASGRTGQGFYEQYF.

CDR3 in amino acids: CASSWGQPNTEAFF. The CDR3 bases are TGCGCCAGCAGCTGGGGACAGCCCAACACTGAAGCTTTCTTT. The chain uses TRBV5-1 and TRBJ1-1; 7 bases fit TRBD1. The germline gives CDR1 SGHRS, CDR2 YFSETQ. The CDR3 consists of 14 residues. Trimming took 3 bases from V and 2 from J; bases not matched to a gene: 4.

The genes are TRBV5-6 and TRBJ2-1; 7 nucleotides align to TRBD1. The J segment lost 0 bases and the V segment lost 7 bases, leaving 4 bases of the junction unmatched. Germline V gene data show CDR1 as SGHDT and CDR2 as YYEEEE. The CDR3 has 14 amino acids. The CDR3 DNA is TGTGCCAGCCTCGGACAGGTCTCCTACAATGAGCAGTTCTTC. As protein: CASLGQVSYNEQFF.

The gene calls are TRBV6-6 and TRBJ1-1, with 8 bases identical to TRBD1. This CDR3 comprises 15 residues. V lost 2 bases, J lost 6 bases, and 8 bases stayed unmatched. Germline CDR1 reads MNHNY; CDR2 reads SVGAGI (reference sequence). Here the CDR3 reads CASSYGGGQVAEAFF. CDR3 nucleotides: TGTGCCAGCAGTTACGGTGGGGGACAGGTGGCTGAAGCTTTCTTT.

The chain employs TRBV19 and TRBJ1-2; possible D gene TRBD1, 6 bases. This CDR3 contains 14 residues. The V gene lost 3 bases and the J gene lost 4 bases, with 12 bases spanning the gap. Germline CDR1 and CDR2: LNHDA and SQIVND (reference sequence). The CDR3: CASSITQGGYGYTF. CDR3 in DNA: TGTGCCAGTAGTATTACACAGGGCGGCTATGGCTACACCTTC.

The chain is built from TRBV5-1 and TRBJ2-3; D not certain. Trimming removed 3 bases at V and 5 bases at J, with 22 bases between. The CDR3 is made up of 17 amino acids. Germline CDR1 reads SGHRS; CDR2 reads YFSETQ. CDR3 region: CASSSSLGSKFLDTQYF. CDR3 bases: TGCGCCAGCAGCTCGTCACTGGGCTCTAAGTTCTTAGATACGCAGTATTTT.

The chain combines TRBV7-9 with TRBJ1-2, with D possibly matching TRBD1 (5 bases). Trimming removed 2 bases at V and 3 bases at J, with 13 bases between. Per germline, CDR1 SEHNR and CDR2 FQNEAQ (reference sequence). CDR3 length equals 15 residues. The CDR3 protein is CASSLWQGGDYGYTF. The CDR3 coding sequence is TGTGCCAGCAGCTTATGGCAGGGAGGCGACTATGGCTACACCTTC.

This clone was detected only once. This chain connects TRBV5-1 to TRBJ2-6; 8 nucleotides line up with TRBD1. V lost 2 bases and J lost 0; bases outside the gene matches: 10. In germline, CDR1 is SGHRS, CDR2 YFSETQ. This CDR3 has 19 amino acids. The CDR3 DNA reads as TGCGCCAGCAGCTTCGGACGGGACAGGATTAGCTCTGGGGCCAACGTCCTGACTTTC. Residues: CASSFGRDRISSGANVLTF.

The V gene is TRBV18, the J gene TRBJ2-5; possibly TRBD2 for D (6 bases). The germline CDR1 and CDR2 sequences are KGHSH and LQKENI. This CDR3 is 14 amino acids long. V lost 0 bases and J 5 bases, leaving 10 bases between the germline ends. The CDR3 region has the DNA TGTGCCAGCTCACCACCGCGGGGTAGGGAGACCCAGTACTTC. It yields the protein CASSPPRGRETQYF.

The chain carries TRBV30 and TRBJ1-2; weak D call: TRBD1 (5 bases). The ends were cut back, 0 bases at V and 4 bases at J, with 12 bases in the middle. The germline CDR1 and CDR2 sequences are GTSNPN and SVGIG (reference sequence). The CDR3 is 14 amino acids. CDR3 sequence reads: CAWSVLRVTYGYTF. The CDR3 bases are TGTGCCTGGAGTGTACTCAGGGTAACCTATGGCTACACCTTC.